This paragraph reports one T cell receptor (beta chain). These data originate in a study of blood T cell repertoires in COVID-19. Study-wide background: Material from acute and convalescent COVID-19 was sourced from the United States, Italy and Spain. Nucleic acid was either cDNA or gDNA, and it came from T cells, B-cell-depleted T cells, or PBMCs.

Original processing notes: Estimated nucleated cell counts came from reference gene primer amplification. TCRdb's copy holds only in-frame clones and misses some; the assay was immunoSEQ multiplex PCR. D and trimming come from the DNA, and the V and J calls and clone size come from that table. Among under 250,000 clones listed, about 82% were seen once. V was cut by 2 bases and J by 5 bases, with 10 bases left in between. This CDR3 comprises 14 residues. CDR1 is SNHLY and CDR2 is FYNNEI in the germline V gene. The sequence derives from a woman of 80 years or more with COVID-19, enrolled during active disease. The sequencing sample was made of peripheral blood. The chain couples TRBV2 to TRBJ1-5; D may be TRBD1 (6 bases). Here the CDR3 reads CASSERTEYQPQHF. The CDR3 DNA reads as TGTGCCAGCAGTGAAAGGACAGAGTATCAGCCCCAGCATTTT. Drawing the rest from reference TRBV2 and TRBJ1-5, the complete variable domain is EPEVTQTPSHQVTQMGQEVILRCVPISNHLYFYWYRQILGQKVEFLVSFYNNEISEKSEIFDDQFSVERPDGSNFTLKIRSTKLEDSAMYFCASSERTEYQPQHFGDGTRLSIL.